The text below deals with one TCR beta chain. Profiling relied on immunoSEQ multiplex PCR, and the TCRdb table lists in-frame clones only, not all of them. This table holds roughly 290,000 clones, 89% found once. These data belong to a study of blood T cell repertoires in COVID-19. The CDR3 extends over 14 amino acids. The V and J ends lost 5 bases and 1 base respectively, with 11 bases between them. Germline V gene data show CDR1 as MNHNY and CDR2 as SVGAGI (reference sequence). The sequenced material came from peripheral blood. The chain uses TRBV6-6 and TRBJ1-1; D is uncertain. The clonotype comes from a woman aged 60-70 years with acute or convalescent COVID-19. CDR3 sequence (DNA): TGTGCCAGCAGTACCTCGGGTTGGAACACTGAAGCTTTCTTT. Translation gives CASSTSGWNTEAFF.